These 20 T cell receptor beta chains originate from one sample sequenced in a study of T cells expressing NK-cell markers. TCRdb reprocessed the 5' RACE reads; each CDR3 protein has one entry and no DNA is given. There are some 500,000 distinct CDR3 sequences in the sample, with approximately 1.5% held by the top ten. The sample was blood T cells: a sorted CD56 or NKG2C T cell subset, CD4+ or CD8+ T cells, or bulk PBMC T cells (not recorded which). These receptors came from a woman in her forties or fifties in good health.

J is TRBJ2-5 and V is TRBV5-1; TCRdb lists TRBD2, though no DNA is available to test this call. Germline assignment: CDR1 SGHRS and CDR2 YFSETQ. The CDR3 is 19 amino acids. CDR3 residues: CASSDLGRKREGKGETQYF.

The rearrangement joins TRBV20-1 to TRBJ2-3; TCRdb proposes TRBD2, but this gene call is untestable without DNA. The CDR3 sequence is 16 residues long. Germline CDR1 and CDR2: DFQATT and SNEGSKA (reference sequence). The CDR3 sequence: CSATSFSSGILDTQYF.

This chain's CDR3 is CSAREQGADTGELFF. The gene calls are TRBV20-1 and TRBJ2-2; TCRdb returns TRBD1, unconfirmable since there is no DNA. Germline V gene lookup returns CDR1 DFQATT and CDR2 SNEGSKA (reference sequence). This CDR3 is built from 15 residues.

V and J are TRBV29-1 and TRBJ1-4. Germline V gene sequence: CDR1 SQVTM, CDR2 ANQGSEA. CDR3 length: 13 residues. CDR3 loop: CSVCEATNEKLFF.

V gene TRBV6-5 combines with J gene TRBJ2-2; TCRdb proposes TRBD2, but this gene call is untestable without DNA. The CDR3 contains 16 residues. Germline-derived CDR1 and CDR2 are MNHEY and SVGAGI. The CDR3 protein is CASRASGRGYTGELFF.

The chain carries TRBV6-6 and TRBJ2-5; there is no DNA to check the TCRdb D call of TRBD2. The germline CDR1 and CDR2 sequences are MNHNY and SVGAGI (reference sequence). This CDR3 comprises 21 residues. The CDR3 loop reads CASSYPGRTSGRAEHQETQYF.

The chain is built from TRBV12-3 or TRBV12-4 and TRBJ1-4; TCRdb's assignment of TRBD1 cannot be checked, as there is no DNA. This CDR3 spans 16 amino acids. The CDR3 here is CASSPPVSRPFEKLFF.

This chain connects TRBV12-3 or TRBV12-4 to TRBJ2-6. CDR3 length: 15 amino acids. CDR3: CASSSRTSGANVLTF.

The rearrangement links TRBV20-1 to TRBJ2-3. The CDR3 sequence is 15 residues long. Germline CDR1 is DFQATT and CDR2 is SNEGSKA (reference sequence). CDR3 region: CSARDFKRNTDTQYF.

The chain carries TRBV21-1 and TRBJ2-4; TCRdb's D gene call, TRBD1, goes unchecked for lack of DNA. TRBV21-1 constitutes a pseudogene. The CDR3 extends over 18 amino acids. The CDR3 loop reads CASSILAGGYVSKNIQYF.

The V call is TRBV6-4, the J call TRBJ2-6. Germline V gene sequence: CDR1 MRHNA, CDR2 SNTAGT. The CDR3 is 15 residues long. The CDR3 here is CASSDPRTGANVLTF.

The gene calls are TRBV28 and TRBJ2-1; TCRdb returns TRBD2, unconfirmable since there is no DNA. CDR1 is MDHEN and CDR2 is SYDVKM in the germline V gene. CDR3 length equals 15 residues. CDR3 region: CASSSPTSGRGEQFF.

The chain recombines TRBV20-1 with TRBJ2-1; TCRdb outputs TRBD2, but without DNA this stays unchecked. The CDR3 sequence is 20 residues long. Germline loops: CDR1 DFQATT, CDR2 SNEGSKA (reference sequence). The CDR3 here is CSAGPGLAGPDPYRHNEQFF.

This chain links TRBV20-1 with TRBJ1-5; the D call of TRBD1 rests on TCRdb alone, since no DNA is present to check it. The V gene's germline CDR1 is DFQATT and CDR2 SNEGSKA (reference sequence). This CDR3 region has 14 residues. CDR3 sequence: CSASQGTTNQPQHF.

This CDR3 reads CASSLGQGVENNEQFF. The rearrangement uses TRBV12-3 or TRBV12-4 and TRBJ2-1; TCRdb indicates TRBD1, and absent DNA this call remains unverified. CDR3 size: 16 residues.

The gene calls are TRBV24-1 and TRBJ2-1; TCRdb's D call of TRBD2 is untestable without DNA. The CDR3 is made up of 15 amino acids. Germline CDR1 is KGHDR and CDR2 is SFDVKD. CDR3 loop: CATSERVAGYNEQFF.

This sequence joins TRBV10-3 and TRBJ2-3. The CDR3 is 14 residues long. The germline V gene has CDR1 ENHRY and CDR2 SYGVKD. The CDR3 here is CAISESYSTDTQYF.

The J gene is TRBJ2-1, the V gene TRBV27; TCRdb lists TRBD2, though no DNA is available to test this call. Germline loops: CDR1 MNHEY, CDR2 SMNVEV (reference sequence). This CDR3 comprises 15 residues. The CDR3 spells CASSFGGSLYNEQFF.

This chain connects TRBV5-1 to TRBJ1-2; with no DNA, the TCRdb D assignment of TRBD1 cannot be verified. This CDR3 has 14 residues. Germline V gives CDR1 SGHRS, CDR2 YFSETQ. CDR3 sequence reads: CASSLKGQDLGYTF.

The chain recombines TRBV27 with TRBJ2-2; the D gene TCRdb calls, TRBD1, cannot be checked with no DNA. The V gene's germline CDR1 is MNHEY and CDR2 SMNVEV (reference sequence). There are 16 residues in the CDR3. The chain's CDR3 is CASSLLGQGPTGELFF.